Each of the 31 T cell receptor beta chains below was sequenced from the same sample in a study of blood T cell repertoires in COVID-19. The table came from immunoSEQ multiplex PCR; TCRdb's copy has only in-frame clones and leaves some out. The table shows fewer than 300,000 clones, with approximately 89% occurring only once. The sequencing input was peripheral blood. These receptors were collected from a woman aged 30 to 39 with COVID-19, enrolled during active disease.

CDR3 residues: CASSPQTVSYEQYF. In DNA, the CDR3 is TGCGCCAGCAGCCCCCAGACAGTCTCCTACGAGCAGTACTTC. V gene TRBV5-1 combines with J gene TRBJ2-7, with D maybe TRBD1 (5 bases). V was pared by 4 bases and J by 0 bases, with 11 bases between. From germline, CDR1 is SGHRS and CDR2 YFSETQ. This CDR3 comprises 14 residues.

V and J are TRBV9 and TRBJ1-5; D might be TRBD1 (5 bases). Germline assignment: CDR1 SGDLS and CDR2 YYNGEE. The CDR3 has 14 amino acids. Trimming took 0 bases from V and 6 from J, leaving 10 bases between them. The CDR3 DNA reads TGTGCCAGCAGCGTAGGGGGGGATGGTCAGCCCCAGCATTTT. Protein: CASSVGGDGQPQHF.

The chain uses TRBV19 and TRBJ2-3; no clear D gene. This CDR3 comprises 14 residues. V was clipped by 3 bases and J by 4 bases, with 11 bases between them. Germline V gives CDR1 LNHDA, CDR2 SQIVND (reference sequence). CDR3 DNA sequence: TGTGCCAGTAGTATGGCCCTCCCCCCAGATACGCAGTATTTT. Translation gives CASSMALPPDTQYF.

The chain couples TRBV4-1 to TRBJ2-2; 10 nucleotides align to TRBD2. Germline CDR1 is MGHRA and CDR2 is YSYEKL. This CDR3 region has 18 residues. The trim removed 0 bases at V and 5 bases at J, leaving 9 bases unmatched. The CDR3 sequence: CASSQDGLAGAGTGELFF. CDR3 sequence (DNA): TGCGCCAGCAGCCAAGATGGTCTAGCGGGAGCGGGGACCGGGGAGCTGTTTTTT.

The chain links TRBV9 to TRBJ1-6, with D possibly being TRBD1 (5 bases). V was clipped by 3 bases and J by 7 bases, with 8 bases between them. Germline CDR1 reads SGDLS; CDR2 reads YYNGEE. The CDR3 consists of 13 residues. The CDR3 DNA reads as TGTGCCAGCAGCGCCCGACAGAATTCACCCCTCCACTTT. As protein: CASSARQNSPLHF.

The chain carries TRBV28 and TRBJ1-1, with 7 bases that match TRBD1. The CDR3 is 16 amino acids. CDR1 and CDR2 from the germline V gene are MDHEN and SYDVKM. Trimming at V came to 4 bases and at J to 0 bases, leaving 8 bases not matched to a gene. CDR3: CASSSRRQGLNTEAFF. Here the CDR3 DNA reads TGTGCCAGCAGTTCACGGAGACAGGGTCTGAACACTGAAGCTTTCTTT.

The V gene is TRBV7-9, the J gene TRBJ1-2; possible D gene TRBD1, 6 bases. The CDR3 spans 15 residues. Trimming removed 1 base from V and 4 bases from J, with 13 bases in between. CDR1 and CDR2 from the germline V gene are SEHNR and FQNEAQ (reference sequence). The CDR3 here is CASSLGTAGGYGYTF. The CDR3 DNA reads TGTGCCAGCAGCTTAGGGACAGCGGGGGGCTATGGCTACACCTTC.

This chain connects TRBV27 to TRBJ1-5; the D is unclear. Trimming took off 6 bases at V and 0 bases at J, with 18 bases between the two ends. CDR3 length: 17 amino acids. Germline CDR1 is MNHEY and CDR2 is SMNVEV (reference sequence). The CDR3 nucleotides are TGTGCCAGCAGCCAGATCACAGCTGTTTATAGCAATCAGCCCCAGCATTTT. Amino acids: CASSQITAVYSNQPQHF.

The CDR3 reads CAWSRGMWNTEAFF. CDR3 nucleotide sequence: TGTGCCTGGAGTAGAGGAATGTGGAACACTGAAGCTTTCTTT. This chain connects TRBV30 to TRBJ1-1; D is uncertain. CDR1 is GTSNPN and CDR2 is SVGIG in the germline V gene (reference sequence). The CDR3 loop spans 14 amino acids. V lost 2 bases to trimming and J lost 1 base, with 11 bases between them. Combining the CDR3 with reference TRBV30 and TRBJ1-1 gives the whole variable domain SQTIHQWPATLVQPVGSPLSLECTVEGTSNPNLYWYRQAAGRGLQLLFYSVGIGQISSEVPQNLSASRPQDRQFILSSKKLLLSDSGFYLCAWSRGMWNTEAFFGQGTRLTVV.

The chain employs TRBV4-2 and TRBJ2-3; TRBD2 aligns across 7 bases. CDR1 is LGHNA, CDR2 YNFKEQ, per germline. The V gene end was trimmed by 8 bases and the J gene end by 5 bases; junction bases not matched to a gene: 13. This CDR3 is 15 amino acids long. The CDR3, as DNA: TGTGCCAGCGGGCCTTCGGGGGGAGGGATAGATACGCAGTATTTT. Encoded protein: CASGPSGGGIDTQYF.

The table lists this clone with a count of one. The CDR3 is CASSERKAGVETQYF. In DNA, the CDR3 is TGCGCCAGCAGTGAACGGAAAGCGGGAGTTGAGACCCAGTACTTC. The gene calls are TRBV10-1 and TRBJ2-5; 8 nucleotides agree with TRBD2. The V and J ends lost 3 bases and 5 bases, in that order; junction bases with no gene match: 8. The CDR3 consists of 15 residues. The germline V gene encodes CDR1 WNHNN and CDR2 SYGVQD (reference sequence).

The J gene is TRBJ2-1, the V gene TRBV30; 7 bases align to TRBD1. Germline assignment: CDR1 GTSNPN and CDR2 SVGIG (reference sequence). V lost 0 bases, J lost 2 bases, and 1 base stayed unmatched. This CDR3 is 14 amino acids long. This chain's CDR3 is CAWSVGQPYNEQFF. CDR3 DNA: TGTGCCTGGAGTGTGGGACAGCCCTACAATGAGCAGTTCTTC. Based on the CDR3 plus reference TRBV30 and TRBJ2-1, the full variable domain is SQTIHQWPATLVQPVGSPLSLECTVEGTSNPNLYWYRQAAGRGLQLLFYSVGIGQISSEVPQNLSASRPQDRQFILSSKKLLLSDSGFYLCAWSVGQPYNEQFFGPGTRLTVL.

This clone appeared once. This rearrangement joins TRBV19 to TRBJ2-5; TRBD2 aligns across 8 bases. This CDR3 region has 14 residues. Germline CDR1 and CDR2: LNHDA and SQIVND (reference sequence). The V gene end was trimmed by 2 bases and the J gene end by 3 bases; junction bases not matched to a gene: 2. The CDR3 spells CASSISGGKETQYF. The CDR3 coding sequence is TGTGCCAGTAGTATATCGGGGGGGAAAGAGACCCAGTACTTC.

The J gene is TRBJ2-5, the V gene TRBV3-1 (or the pseudogene TRBV3-2), with D maybe TRBD2 (6 bases). Germline V gene sequence: CDR1 LGHDT, CDR2 YNNKEL (reference sequence). The CDR3 covers 15 residues. Between the trimmed V and J ends, which lost 4 bases and 4 bases, there was a span of 16 bases. The CDR3 protein is CASSLKVGSLETQYF. CDR3 DNA: TGTGCCAGCAGCCTCAAGGTCGGGAGCTTAGAGACCCAGTACTTC.

The chain combines TRBV13 with TRBJ2-1; no clear D. This CDR3 has 13 residues. Germline V lookup: CDR1 PRHDT, CDR2 FYEKMQ (reference sequence). Trimming pared 2 bases from V and 6 bases from J, leaving 8 bases between. The CDR3 here is CASSLILRNEQFF. The CDR3 DNA reads TGTGCCAGCAGCTTAATCCTACGCAATGAGCAGTTCTTC.

The chain has TRBV10-1 and TRBJ1-5; unclear D gene. Trimming removed 0 bases at V and 5 bases at J, with 5 bases between. This CDR3 comprises 13 residues. In germline, CDR1 is WNHNN, CDR2 SYGVQD (reference sequence). The CDR3, as DNA: TGCGCCAGCAGTGAGTCGGAGGATCAGCCCCAGCATTTT. It codes for CASSESEDQPQHF.

The J gene is TRBJ2-1, the V gene TRBV27, with TRBD2 matching over 9 bases. J gave up 9 bases and V 4 bases, and 7 bases lay outside the gene matches. The CDR3 totals 14 residues. Germline-derived CDR1 and CDR2 are MNHEY and SMNVEV (reference sequence). Here the CDR3 reads CASSWGGRATEQFF. CDR3 bases: TGTGCCAGCAGTTGGGGCGGGAGGGCCACTGAGCAGTTCTTC.

This chain joins TRBV5-5 and TRBJ1-2; 7 nucleotides agree with TRBD1. V shed 0 bases, J shed 5 bases, and the junction held 7 bases outside the gene matches. Germline values: CDR1 SGHKS, CDR2 YYEKEE (reference sequence). The CDR3 has 15 amino acids. CDR3 nucleotides: TGTGCCAGCAGCTTGGCCGGGACAGCCGAGTATGGCTACACCTTC. Amino acids: CASSLAGTAEYGYTF.

The J gene is TRBJ1-1, the V gene TRBV5-1; D perhaps matches TRBD1 (5 bases). V was pared by 7 bases and J by 0 bases, with 13 bases between. This CDR3 region has 14 residues. The germline V gene has CDR1 SGHRS and CDR2 YFSETQ. CDR3 in DNA: TGCGCCAGCGGGGAAGGGGCCCTGAACACTGAAGCTTTCTTT. Its translation is CASGEGALNTEAFF.

This clone was detected only once. The CDR3 loop reads CASSYSAGVYSYEQYF. The CDR3 nucleotides are TGTGCCAGCAGTTACTCGGCCGGAGTATATTCCTACGAGCAGTACTTC. This chain connects TRBV6-6 to TRBJ2-7; D unclear. Deletions cut 0 bases from V and 1 base from J, with 13 bases between. The germline CDR1 and CDR2 sequences are MNHNY and SVGAGI (reference sequence). This CDR3 spans 16 amino acids.

This rearrangement joins TRBV27 to TRBJ2-2, with 10 bases lining up with TRBD2. CDR1 and CDR2 (germline): MNHEY, SMNVEV (reference sequence). The ends lost 4 bases at V and 3 bases at J; junction bases unmatched: 5. The CDR3 sequence is 16 residues long. In DNA form, the CDR3 reads TGTGCCAGCAGTTCCGGGACTAGCGCCTACACCGGGGAGCTGTTTTTT. This gives the protein CASSSGTSAYTGELFF.

This chain joins TRBV18 and TRBJ1-5; D unresolved. Trimming took 5 bases from V and 5 from J, leaving 19 bases between them. The CDR3 covers 16 residues. The germline V gene encodes CDR1 KGHSH and CDR2 LQKENI. Written as DNA, the CDR3 is TGTGCCAGCTCAACACTTCCGACTAGATCCGATCAGCCCCAGCATTTT. It translates to CASSTLPTRSDQPQHF.

The chain couples TRBV5-8 to TRBJ2-1; 9 bases are a match to TRBD2. V was pared by 0 bases and J by 4 bases, with 11 bases of the junction left unmatched. The CDR3 extends over 18 amino acids. Germline loops: CDR1 SGHTS, CDR2 YDEGEE. CDR3 coding DNA: TGTGCCAGCAGCTTGGGCGGCGGGAGGGCCGTAATATACAATGAGCAGTTCTTC. The encoded protein is CASSLGGGRAVIYNEQFF.

The chain carries TRBV5-4 and TRBJ1-5, with TRBD1 as a possible D gene (5 bases). The CDR3 has 13 amino acids. Germline CDR1 is SGHNT and CDR2 is YYREEE (reference sequence). The ends were cut back, 3 bases at V and 3 bases at J, with 7 bases in the middle. The DNA of the CDR3 is TGTGCCAGCAGCTGGACAACCAATCAGCCCCAGCATTTT. Its translation is CASSWTTNQPQHF.

The genes are TRBV7-2 and TRBJ1-2; tentative D call: TRBD1 (5 bases). Trimming pared 4 bases from V and 5 bases from J, leaving 17 bases between. CDR1 is SGHTA, CDR2 FQGNSA, per germline. CDR3 length: 15 residues. The CDR3 protein is CASSYSTGTSYGYTF. In DNA form, the CDR3 reads TGTGCCAGCAGCTATAGTACCGGGACTTCTTATGGCTACACCTTC. The whole variable domain, remainder taken from reference TRBV7-2 and TRBJ1-2, is GAGVSQSPSNKVTEKGKDVELRCDPISGHTALYWYRQSLGQGLEFLIYFQGNSAPDKSGLPSDRFSAERTGGSVSTLTIQRTQQEDSAVYLCASSYSTGTSYGYTFGSGTRLTVV.

V usage is TRBV12-3 or TRBV12-4 and J usage is TRBJ1-1; D gene unclear. Trimming stripped 1 base from V and 10 bases from J, with 13 bases between. This CDR3 spans 13 amino acids. CDR3 DNA sequence: TGTGCCAGCAGTTTAGAGATCCCCTACCGAGCTTTCTTT. It encodes CASSLEIPYRAFF.

As for this clone: Other DNA sequences from this sample encode an identical CDR3 as well. The DNA for the CDR3 is TGCGCCAGCAGCTTACAGGGGGCGACTAATGAAAAACTGTTTTTT. Residues: CASSLQGATNEKLFF. The rearrangement uses TRBV5-1 and TRBJ1-4; 9 bases fit TRBD1. The CDR3 consists of 15 residues. V was clipped by 2 bases and J by 2 bases; unmatched bases: 1. Germline CDR1 reads SGHRS; CDR2 reads YFSETQ.

This chain links TRBV6-4 with TRBJ2-1, with 9 bases fitting TRBD2. CDR1 is MRHNA and CDR2 is SNTAGT in the germline V gene. The CDR3 contains 15 residues. Losses at the gene ends were 4 bases for V and 2 bases for J; bases not matched to a gene: 3. The CDR3 reads CASSGAGGPYNEQFF. CDR3 DNA: TGTGCCAGCAGTGGCGCGGGAGGGCCCTACAATGAGCAGTTCTTC.

This chain links TRBV7-9 with TRBJ2-2, with 7 bases aligning to TRBD2. V lost 4 bases, J lost 6 bases, and 8 bases stayed unmatched. Per germline, CDR1 SEHNR and CDR2 FQNEAQ (reference sequence). This CDR3 is 15 amino acids long. The CDR3 region has the DNA TGTGCCAGCAGCTCGCCACTAGCGTCCGCCGGGGAGCTGTTTTTT. Protein sequence: CASSSPLASAGELFF.

Here the CDR3 reads CASSQVFPGSVSPLHF. DNA for the CDR3: TGTGCCAGCAGCCAAGTTTTCCCGGGTTCTGTGTCACCCCTCCACTTT. The chain is built from TRBV14 and TRBJ1-6; D not certain. The CDR3 length is 16 residues. Germline-derived CDR1 and CDR2 are SGHDN and FVKESK. V lost 1 base to trimming and J lost 10 bases, with 17 bases between them.

This chain uses TRBV19 with TRBJ1-5, with 9 nucleotides matching TRBD1. Germline values: CDR1 LNHDA, CDR2 SQIVND (reference sequence). CDR3 length equals 15 residues. V lost 5 bases, J lost 4 bases, and 6 bases stayed unmatched. The CDR3 DNA reads as TGTGCCAGTAGTTATACAGGGGGCCCAAATCAGCCCCAGCATTTT. It specifies CASSYTGGPNQPQHF.